This T cell receptor (beta chain) stems from a study of T-cell memory formation after mild COVID-19. Overall study findings and caveats: Largely, contracting CD4+ clones fell within CM and EM, and contracting CD8+ clones within EMRA.

Comments on this clonotype: Its antigen is undetermined.

One entry per CDR3 protein, called by TCRdb with MiXCR from the 5' RACE reads. The table lists about 430,000 distinct CDR3 sequences, roughly 26% of them singletons. Sequencing was done on a sample of PBMCs or a T cell subset sorted from them (not recorded which). This clonotype originated in an adult woman who had mild COVID-19 (a few samples of this study predate the infection). Cell type and time point are not known.

As DNA, the CDR3 is TGTGCCAGTAGTCAAATGGTAGCCACGGAGACCCAGTACTTC. Its protein product is CASSQMVATETQYF. The V and J genes are TRBV19 and TRBJ2-5; D gene unclear. CDR1 and CDR2 from the germline V gene are LNHDA and SQIVND (reference sequence). V shed 5 bases and J shed 5 bases, with 15 bases lying between them. The CDR3 contains 14 residues.